The source of this T cell receptor beta chain is a study of CD8+ T cells in alopecia areata. On the study more broadly: Tofacitinib administration persisted for 6 to 18 months, succeeded by 6 months off drug. General study results and limits: Numerous expanded lesional clones remained in scalp and blood during tofacitinib. Administration of tofacitinib significantly diminished scalp clonality and expanded CD8+ clones within the top 100.

A word on this clone: Antigen specificity is unknown.

Germline assignment: CDR1 MNHEY and CDR2 SMNVEV (reference sequence). CDR3 size: 18 residues. V gave up 5 bases and J gave up 2 bases; unmatched junction bases: 15. After isolation, RNA underwent reverse transcription to generate cDNA as the sequencing template. Repertoires were generated with immunoSEQ multiplex PCR, while TCRdb's copy carries only in-frame clones and drops some. There are over 95,000 clones in the sample; approximately 66% occur only once, and roughly a sixth lies in the top ten. Stated treatment: oral pan-JAK inhibitor, 5-10 mg twice daily. The study team obtained lesional scalp punch biopsies and peripheral blood from alopecia areata patients.

The sequencing here drew on CD8+ T cells sorted from blood, taken at week 4, from a patient treated with tofacitinib. This chain uses TRBV27 with TRBJ2-1, with 7 positions matching TRBD2. The source is a human donor with alopecia areata. The CDR3 nucleotides are TGTGCCAGCAGTCCGTTAACTCCAAGCGGGGCTACCTACAATGAGCAGTTCTTC. Its translation: CASSPLTPSGATYNEQFF.